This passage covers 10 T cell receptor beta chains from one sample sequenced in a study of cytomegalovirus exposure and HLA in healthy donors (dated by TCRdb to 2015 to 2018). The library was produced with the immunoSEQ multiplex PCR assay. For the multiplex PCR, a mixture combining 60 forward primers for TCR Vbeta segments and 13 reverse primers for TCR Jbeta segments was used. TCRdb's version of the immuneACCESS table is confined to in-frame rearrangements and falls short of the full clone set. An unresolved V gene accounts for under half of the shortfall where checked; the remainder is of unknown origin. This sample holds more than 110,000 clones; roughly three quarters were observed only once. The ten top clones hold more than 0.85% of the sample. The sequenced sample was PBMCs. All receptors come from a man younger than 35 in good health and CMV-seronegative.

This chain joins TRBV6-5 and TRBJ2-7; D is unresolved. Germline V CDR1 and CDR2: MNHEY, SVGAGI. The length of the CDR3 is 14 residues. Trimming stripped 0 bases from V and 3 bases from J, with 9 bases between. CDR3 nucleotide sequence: TGTGCCAGCAGTTACTCTCGCCGGTTCTACGAGCAGTACTTC. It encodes CASSYSRRFYEQYF.

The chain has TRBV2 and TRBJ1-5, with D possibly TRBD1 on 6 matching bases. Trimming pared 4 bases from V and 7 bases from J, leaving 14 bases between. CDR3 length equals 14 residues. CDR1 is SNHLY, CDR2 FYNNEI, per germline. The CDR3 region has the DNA TGTGCCAGCAGTGCTACAGGGTCAGGGCAGCCCCAGCATTTT. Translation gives CASSATGSGQPQHF.

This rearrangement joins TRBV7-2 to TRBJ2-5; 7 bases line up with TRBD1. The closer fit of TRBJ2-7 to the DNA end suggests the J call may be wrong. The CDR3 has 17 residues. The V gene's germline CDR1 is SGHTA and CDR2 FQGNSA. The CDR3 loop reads CASSLGAQGLISYEQYF. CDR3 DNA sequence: TGTGCCAGCAGCTTAGGCGCACAGGGGCTCATCTCCTACGAGCAGTACTTC.

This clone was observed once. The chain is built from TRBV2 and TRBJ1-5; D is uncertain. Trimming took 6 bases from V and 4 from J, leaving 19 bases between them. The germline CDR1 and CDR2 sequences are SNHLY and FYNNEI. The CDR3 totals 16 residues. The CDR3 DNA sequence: TGTGCCAGCAGCCCGGGTTTTACCGTATTTAATCAGCCCCAGCATTTT. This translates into CASSPGFTVFNQPQHF.

In DNA form, the CDR3 reads TGTGCCAGCAGTAGACAGGATAGCAATCAGCCCCAGCATTTT. It encodes CASSRQDSNQPQHF. This chain joins TRBV2 and TRBJ1-5; a possible D gene is TRBD1 (6 bases). V was pared by 5 bases and J by 0 bases, with 8 bases between. The CDR3 covers 14 residues. Germline V CDR1 and CDR2: SNHLY, FYNNEI.

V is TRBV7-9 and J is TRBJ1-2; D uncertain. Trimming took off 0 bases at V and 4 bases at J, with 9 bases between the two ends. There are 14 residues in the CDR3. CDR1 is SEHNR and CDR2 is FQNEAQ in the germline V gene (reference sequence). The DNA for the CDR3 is TGTGCCAGCAGCTTAGCGGACGGACTCTATGGCTACACCTTC. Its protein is CASSLADGLYGYTF.

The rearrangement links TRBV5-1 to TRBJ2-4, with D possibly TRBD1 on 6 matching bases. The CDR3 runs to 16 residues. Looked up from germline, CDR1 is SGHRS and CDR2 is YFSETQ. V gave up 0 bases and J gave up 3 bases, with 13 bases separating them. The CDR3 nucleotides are TGCGCCAGCAGCTTGGATGCAGCCAGGGGCAAAAACATTCAGTACTTC. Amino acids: CASSLDAARGKNIQYF.

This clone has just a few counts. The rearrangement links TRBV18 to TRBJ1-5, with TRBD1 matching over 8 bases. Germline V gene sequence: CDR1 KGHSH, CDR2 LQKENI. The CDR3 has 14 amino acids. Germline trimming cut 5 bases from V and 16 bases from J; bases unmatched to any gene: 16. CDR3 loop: CASSDDRGLQWPHF. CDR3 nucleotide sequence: TGTGCCAGCTCAGACGACAGGGGCCTCCAATGGCCTCATTTT.

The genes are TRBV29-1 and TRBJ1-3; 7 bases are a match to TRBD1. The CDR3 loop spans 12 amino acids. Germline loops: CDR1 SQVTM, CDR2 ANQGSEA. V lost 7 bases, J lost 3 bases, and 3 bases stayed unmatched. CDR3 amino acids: CSAYRGGNTIYF. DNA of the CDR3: TGCAGCGCGTACAGGGGTGGAAACACCATATATTTT.

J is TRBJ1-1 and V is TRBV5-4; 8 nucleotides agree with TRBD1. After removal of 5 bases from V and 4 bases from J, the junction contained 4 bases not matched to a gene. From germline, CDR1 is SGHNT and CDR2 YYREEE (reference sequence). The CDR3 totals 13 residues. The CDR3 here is CASSETGGTEAFF. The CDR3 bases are TGTGCCAGCAGTGAAACAGGGGGCACTGAAGCTTTCTTT.